This record covers a single T cell receptor (beta chain). These data belong to a study of PD-1 blockade in mismatch repair-deficient tumors. TCRs were sequenced from a few patients responding to pembrolizumab. Clones were sequenced by immunoSEQ multiplex PCR, and TCRdb holds only the in-frame ones, with some missing. The sample consists of under 150,000 clones, more than 70% of them appearing once. Trimming took 1 base from V and 3 from J; bases not matched to a gene: 4. The germline V gene encodes CDR1 SQVTM and CDR2 ANQGSEA. The CDR3 runs 15 residues. Source: peripheral blood, taken 70 to 73 weeks after starting pembrolizumab. This sequence originates from an adult with mismatch repair-deficient cancer. The chain joins TRBV29-1 to TRBJ2-3; TRBD2 matches at 10 bases. CDR3 bases: TGCAGCGTTGAAGGGATAGCGGGAGGTACAGATACGCAGTATTTT. This translates into CSVEGIAGGTDTQYF.